Below, 13 T cell receptor beta chains from the same sample are listed, as sequenced in a study of cytomegalovirus exposure and HLA in healthy donors. The PCR made use of 60 Vbeta and 13 Jbeta primers. Method: immunoSEQ multiplex PCR; TCRdb's copy keeps in-frame clones and lacks some. The sample lists 110,000 to 150,000 clones; around 74% were seen once. The sequenced sample consisted of PBMCs. The receptors were sampled from a man between 18 and 35 years old in good health and CMV-seropositive.

There are a few counts of this clone. One end of the junction fails to match germline, which may point to a read error. The chain combines TRBV6-5 with TRBJ2-7, with D possibly TRBD2 on 5 matching bases. Per germline, CDR1 MNHEY and CDR2 SVGAGI. This CDR3 spans 11 amino acids. The CDR3 coding sequence is TGTGCCAGCAGTTACGGGAGAAGCGGAGTATTC. This encodes CASSYGRSGVF.

This sequence joins TRBV28 and TRBJ1-3; D gene unclear. The V and J ends lost 11 bases and 4 bases respectively, with 9 bases between them. This CDR3 is built from 11 residues. Per germline, CDR1 MDHEN and CDR2 SYDVKM. The CDR3 DNA sequence: TGTGCCCCGGCGAGGGGAAACACCATATATTTT. Protein: CAPARGNTIYF.

The chain uses TRBV28 and TRBJ2-7; 10 bases match TRBD2. The CDR3 has 14 residues. The germline V gene has CDR1 MDHEN and CDR2 SYDVKM. V was pared by 2 bases and J by 3 bases, with 1 base of the junction left unmatched. The CDR3 bases are TGTGCCAGCAGTTTAATAGCGGGGGGCTACGAGCAGTACTTC. Its protein is CASSLIAGGYEQYF.

The sample holds a few counts of this clone. The rearrangement joins TRBV27 to TRBJ1-6, with D tentatively TRBD1 (5 bases). CDR3 length: 17 residues. Germline V gives CDR1 MNHEY, CDR2 SMNVEV (reference sequence). Deletions cut 5 bases from V and 2 bases from J, with 16 bases between. The chain's CDR3 is CASSPFLPGAYNSPLHF. The DNA of the CDR3 is TGTGCCAGCAGTCCCTTCCTTCCGGGGGCCTATAATTCACCCCTCCACTTT.

The genes are TRBV6-1 and TRBJ2-5; 7 nucleotides match TRBD2. Judging by the DNA end, TRBJ2-7 fits better; the J call may be wrong. The CDR3 spans 13 residues. Germline CDR1 MNHNS, CDR2 SASEGT. CDR3 bases: TGTGCCAGCAGTGTCGCGGGAGTCTACGAGCAGTACTTC. Its protein is CASSVAGVYEQYF.

The chain is built from TRBV4-1 and TRBJ1-1, with 8 positions matching TRBD1. Unmatched junction bases numbered 8, after V lost 4 bases and J lost 4 bases. Per the germline V gene, CDR1 is MGHRA and CDR2 is YSYEKL. The CDR3 is made up of 15 amino acids. The CDR3 spells CASSLSRGRGTEAFF. The CDR3 nucleotides are TGCGCCAGCAGCCTCTCCAGGGGGCGCGGCACTGAAGCTTTCTTT.

This clone was observed a handful of times. The chain has TRBV7-2 and TRBJ2-7; D may be TRBD2 (7 bases). The germline CDR1 and CDR2 sequences are SGHTA and FQGNSA. The CDR3 has 13 residues. V was shortened by 5 bases and J by 9 bases, with 17 bases between the two germline ends. CDR3 residues: CASSLVGGAGQYF. CDR3 bases: TGTGCCAGCAGCCTGGTGGGGGGGGCTGGGCAGTACTTC.

This clone came up a few times. The V call is TRBV9, the J call TRBJ2-1, with a weak D call TRBD1 (6 bases). The CDR3 runs to 14 residues. V lost 4 bases and J lost 7, with 15 bases in between. CDR1 is SGDLS, CDR2 YYNGEE, per germline. The CDR3 loop is CASSPGATQNEQFF. CDR3 nucleotide sequence: TGTGCCAGCAGCCCAGGGGCCACACAGAATGAGCAGTTCTTC. Full variable domain (missing parts from reference TRBV9 and TRBJ2-1): DSGVTQTPKHLITATGQRVTLRCSPRSGDLSVYWYQQSLDQGLQFLIQYYNGEERAKGNILERFSAQQFPDLHSELNLSSLELGDSALYFCASSPGATQNEQFFGPGTRLTVL.

The chain links TRBV9 to TRBJ1-1, with a possible D match to TRBD1 (6 bases). The CDR3 is 16 amino acids. Germline V gene data show CDR1 as SGDLS and CDR2 as YYNGEE. V was shortened by 4 bases and J by 0 bases, with 16 bases between the two germline ends. Written as DNA, the CDR3 is TGTGCCAGCAGCCTATATCAACAGGGTGTGAACACTGAAGCTTTCTTT. Protein sequence: CASSLYQQGVNTEAFF.

V is TRBV27 and J is TRBJ1-5, with D possibly TRBD1 on 5 matching bases. Germline values: CDR1 MNHEY, CDR2 SMNVEV (reference sequence). The CDR3 covers 14 residues. V gave up 0 bases and J gave up 5 bases, with 8 bases separating them. CDR3 in DNA: TGTGCCAGCAGTTTATCGCGGGGGGATCAGCCCCAGCATTTT. This gives the protein CASSLSRGDQPQHF.

The chain employs TRBV6-5 and TRBJ2-7, with D tentatively TRBD2 (6 bases). CDR3 length equals 14 residues. Germline V gene lookup returns CDR1 MNHEY and CDR2 SVGAGI. V was shortened by 2 bases and J by 2 bases, with 10 bases between the two germline ends. In DNA form, the CDR3 reads TGTGCCAGCAGTTACGGCTCTAGCGCCTACGAGCAGTACTTC. Translation: CASSYGSSAYEQYF.

The chain is built from TRBV27 and TRBJ1-5; D uncertain. Germline V gene lookup returns CDR1 MNHEY and CDR2 SMNVEV (reference sequence). Trimming took 6 bases from V and 5 from J, leaving 14 bases between them. The CDR3 is made up of 14 amino acids. DNA for the CDR3: TGTGCCAGCAGAAACCCTTACGGGGATCAGCCCCAGCATTTT. Its translation: CASRNPYGDQPQHF.

The rearrangement uses TRBV7-3 and TRBJ2-2, with D possibly being TRBD2 (6 bases). Trimming pared 5 bases from V and 1 base from J, leaving 8 bases between. The CDR3 spans 14 residues. Germline V gene lookup returns CDR1 SGHTA and CDR2 FQGTGA. The CDR3 sequence is CASSPGLNTGELFF. In DNA, the CDR3 is TGTGCCAGCAGCCCGGGACTGAACACCGGGGAGCTGTTTTTT.